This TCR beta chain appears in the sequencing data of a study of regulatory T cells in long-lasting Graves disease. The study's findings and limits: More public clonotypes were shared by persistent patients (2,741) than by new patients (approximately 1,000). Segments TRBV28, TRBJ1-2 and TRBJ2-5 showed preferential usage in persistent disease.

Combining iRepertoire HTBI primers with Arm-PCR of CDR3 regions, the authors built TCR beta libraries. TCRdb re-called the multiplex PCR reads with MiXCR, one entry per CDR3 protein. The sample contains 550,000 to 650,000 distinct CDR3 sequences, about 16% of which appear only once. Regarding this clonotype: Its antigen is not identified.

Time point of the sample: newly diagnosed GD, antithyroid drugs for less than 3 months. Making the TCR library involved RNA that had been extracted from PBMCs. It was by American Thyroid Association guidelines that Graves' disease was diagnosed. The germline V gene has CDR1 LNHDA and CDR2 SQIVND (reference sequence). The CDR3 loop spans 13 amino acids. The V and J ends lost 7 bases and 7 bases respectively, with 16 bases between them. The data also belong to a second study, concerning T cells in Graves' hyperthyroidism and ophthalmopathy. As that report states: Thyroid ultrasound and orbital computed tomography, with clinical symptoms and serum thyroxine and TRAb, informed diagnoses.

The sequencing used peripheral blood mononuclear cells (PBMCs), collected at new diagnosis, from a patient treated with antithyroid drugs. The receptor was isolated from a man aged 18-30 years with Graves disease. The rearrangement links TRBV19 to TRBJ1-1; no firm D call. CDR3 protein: CASKAGTVHEAFF. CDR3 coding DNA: TGTGCCAGTAAAGCCGGAACAGTCCATGAAGCTTTCTTT.